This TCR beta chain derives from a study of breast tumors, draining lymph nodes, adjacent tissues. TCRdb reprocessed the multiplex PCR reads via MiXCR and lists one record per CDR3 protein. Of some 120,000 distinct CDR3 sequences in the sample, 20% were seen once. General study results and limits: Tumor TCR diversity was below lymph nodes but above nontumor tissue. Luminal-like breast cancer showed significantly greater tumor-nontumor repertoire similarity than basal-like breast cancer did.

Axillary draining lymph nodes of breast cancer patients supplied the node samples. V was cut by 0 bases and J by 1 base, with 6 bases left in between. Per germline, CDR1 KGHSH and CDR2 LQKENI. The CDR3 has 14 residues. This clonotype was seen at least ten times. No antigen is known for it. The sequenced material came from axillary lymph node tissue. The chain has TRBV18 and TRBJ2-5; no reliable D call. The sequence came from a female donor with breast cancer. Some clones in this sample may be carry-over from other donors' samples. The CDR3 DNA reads TGTGCCAGCTCACCACCGCGGTCCCAAGAGACCCAGTACTTC. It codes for CASSPPRSQETQYF.